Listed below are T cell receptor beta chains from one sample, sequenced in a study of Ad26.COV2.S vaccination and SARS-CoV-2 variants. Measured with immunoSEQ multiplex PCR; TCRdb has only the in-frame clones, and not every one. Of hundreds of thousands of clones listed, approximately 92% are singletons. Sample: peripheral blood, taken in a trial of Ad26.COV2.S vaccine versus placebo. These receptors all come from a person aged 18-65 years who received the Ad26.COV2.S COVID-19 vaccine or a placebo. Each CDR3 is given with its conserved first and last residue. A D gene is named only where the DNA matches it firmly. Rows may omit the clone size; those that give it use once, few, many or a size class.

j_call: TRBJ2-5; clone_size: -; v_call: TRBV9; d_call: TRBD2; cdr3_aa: CASSVLAGATQYF; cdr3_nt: TGTGCCAGCAGCGTCTTAGCGGGAGCGACCCAGTACTTC
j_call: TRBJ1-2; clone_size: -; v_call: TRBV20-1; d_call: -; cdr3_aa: CSARGAYGYTF; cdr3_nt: TGCAGTGCTAGGGGGGCATATGGCTACACCTTC
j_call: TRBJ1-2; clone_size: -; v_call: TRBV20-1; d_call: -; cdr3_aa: CSASQPKGGIHGYTF; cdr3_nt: TGCAGTGCTAGTCAACCCAAAGGGGGAATCCATGGCTACACCTTC
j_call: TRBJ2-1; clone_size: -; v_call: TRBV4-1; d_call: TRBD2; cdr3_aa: CASSQDTVAGYEQFF; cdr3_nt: TGCGCCAGCAGCCAAGATACTGTAGCGGGCTATGAGCAGTTCTTC
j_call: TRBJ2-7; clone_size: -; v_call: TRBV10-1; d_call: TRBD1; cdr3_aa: CASSPGGNYEQYF; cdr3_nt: TGCGCCAGCAGCCCAGGGGGAAACTACGAGCAGTACTTC
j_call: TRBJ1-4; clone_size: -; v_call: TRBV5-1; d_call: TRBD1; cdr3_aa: CASSLGTANEKLFF; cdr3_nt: TGCGCCAGCAGCTTAGGGACAGCTAATGAAAAACTGTTTTTT
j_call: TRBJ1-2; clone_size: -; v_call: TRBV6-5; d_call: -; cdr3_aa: CASSYSIQTGWGYTF; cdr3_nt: TGTGCCAGCAGTTACTCGATTCAGACAGGCTGGGGCTACACCTTC
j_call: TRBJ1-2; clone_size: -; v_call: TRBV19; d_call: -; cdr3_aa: CASSTGTIPDGYTF; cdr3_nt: TGTGCCAGTAGTACTGGAACCATCCCCGATGGCTACACCTTC
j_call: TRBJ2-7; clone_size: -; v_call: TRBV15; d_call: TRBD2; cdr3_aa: CADPLWLAGAYEQYF; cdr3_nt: TGTGCCGACCCCCTCTGGCTAGCGGGAGCATACGAGCAGTACTTC
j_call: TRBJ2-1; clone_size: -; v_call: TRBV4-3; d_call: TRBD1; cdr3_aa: CASSPYRGPTMRQFF; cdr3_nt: TGCGCCAGCAGCCCCTACAGGGGGCCTACAATGAGACAGTTCTTC
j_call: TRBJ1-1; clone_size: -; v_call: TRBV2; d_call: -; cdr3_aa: CASSVEGNTEAFF; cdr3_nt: TGTGCCAGCAGTGTTGAGGGGAACACTGAAGCTTTCTTT
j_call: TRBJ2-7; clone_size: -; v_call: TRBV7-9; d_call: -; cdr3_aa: CASSLDASYEQYF; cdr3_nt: TGTGCCAGCAGCTTAGACGCCTCCTACGAGCAGTACTTC
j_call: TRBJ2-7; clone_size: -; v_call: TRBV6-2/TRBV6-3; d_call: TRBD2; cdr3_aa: CASSYSSRGRQIYEQYF; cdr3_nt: TGTGCCAGCAGTTACTCTTCGCGCGGGAGGCAAATCTACGAGCAGTACTTC
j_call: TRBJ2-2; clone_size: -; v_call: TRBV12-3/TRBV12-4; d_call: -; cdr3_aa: CASSWRSAGELFF; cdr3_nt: TGTGCCAGCAGTTGGCGGAGCGCCGGGGAGCTGTTTTTT
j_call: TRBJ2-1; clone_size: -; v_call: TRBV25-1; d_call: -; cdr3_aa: CAASSYNEQFF; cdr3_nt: TGTGCCGCCAGCTCCTACAATGAGCAGTTCTTC
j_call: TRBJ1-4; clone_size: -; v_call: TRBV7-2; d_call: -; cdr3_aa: CASSLFTDEKLFF; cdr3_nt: TGTGCCAGCAGCTTATTTACGGATGAAAAACTGTTTTTT
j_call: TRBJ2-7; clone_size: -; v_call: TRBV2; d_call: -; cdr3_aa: CASSDREYEQYF; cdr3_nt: TGTGCCAGCAGTGACAGGGAGTACGAGCAGTACTTC
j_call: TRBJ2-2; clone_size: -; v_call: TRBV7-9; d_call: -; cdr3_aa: CASSLEVGQNTGELFF; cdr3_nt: TGTGCCAGCAGCTTAGAAGTCGGGCAAAACACCGGGGAGCTGTTTTTT
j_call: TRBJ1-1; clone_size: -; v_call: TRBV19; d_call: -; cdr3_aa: CASSIVNTEAFF; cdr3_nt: TGTGCCAGTAGTATCGTGAACACTGAAGCTTTCTTT
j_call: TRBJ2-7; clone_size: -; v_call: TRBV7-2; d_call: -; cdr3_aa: CASSQRVDSYEQYF; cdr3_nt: TGTGCCAGCAGCCAACGGGTGGACAGCTACGAGCAGTACTTC
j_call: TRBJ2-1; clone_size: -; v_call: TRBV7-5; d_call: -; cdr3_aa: CARSLVTSGRPSYNEQFF; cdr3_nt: TGTGCCAGAAGCTTAGTGACTAGCGGGAGGCCGTCCTACAATGAGCAGTTCTTC
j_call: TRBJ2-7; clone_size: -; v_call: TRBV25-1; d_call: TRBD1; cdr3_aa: CASSRYRDSSYEQYF; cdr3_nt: TGTGCCAGCAGTAGATACCGGGACAGCTCCTACGAGCAGTACTTC
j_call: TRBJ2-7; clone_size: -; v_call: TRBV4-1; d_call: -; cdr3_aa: CASSHTGGDNEQYF; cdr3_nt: TGCGCCAGCAGCCACACAGGGGGGGATAACGAGCAGTACTTC
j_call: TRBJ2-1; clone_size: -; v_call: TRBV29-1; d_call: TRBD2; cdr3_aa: CSVASGGASSYNEQFF; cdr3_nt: TGCAGCGTTGCCTCGGGGGGGGCGAGCTCCTACAATGAGCAGTTCTTC
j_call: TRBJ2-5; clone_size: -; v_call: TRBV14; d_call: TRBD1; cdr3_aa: CASSQATGPGTQYF; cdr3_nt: TGTGCCAGCAGCCAAGCGACAGGGCCGGGGACCCAGTACTTC
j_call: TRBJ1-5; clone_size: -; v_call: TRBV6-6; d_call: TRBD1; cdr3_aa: CASSGGTGGGQPQHF; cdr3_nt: TGTGCCAGCAGTGGAGGGACAGGGGGCGGTCAGCCCCAGCATTTT
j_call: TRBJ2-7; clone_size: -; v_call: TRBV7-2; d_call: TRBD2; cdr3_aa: CASSFDVGLAGGPGYEQYF; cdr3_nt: TGTGCCAGCAGCTTTGATGTAGGACTAGCGGGAGGGCCGGGCTACGAGCAGTACTTC
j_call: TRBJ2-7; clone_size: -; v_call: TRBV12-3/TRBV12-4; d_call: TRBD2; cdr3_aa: CASRRTSGGQYF; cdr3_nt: TGTGCCAGCAGGCGGACTAGCGGGGGTCAGTACTTC
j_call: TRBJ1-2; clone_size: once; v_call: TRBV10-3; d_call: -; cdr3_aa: CAACSQTCNTF; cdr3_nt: TGTGCCGCCTGCAGTCAGACTTGTAACACCTTC
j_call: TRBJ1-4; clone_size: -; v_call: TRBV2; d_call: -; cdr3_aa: CASMSGDVSTNEKLFF; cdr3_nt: TGTGCCAGCATGTCGGGGGACGTCTCAACTAATGAAAAACTGTTTTTT